A single sample gave rise to the 14 T cell receptor beta chains below, sequenced in a study of blood T cell repertoires in COVID-19. Sequencing was performed with immunoSEQ multiplex PCR; in TCRdb, only in-frame clones are kept and a portion is missing. This table has about 290,000 clones, 89% appearing once. The sample was peripheral blood. Receptors originate from a woman aged 25-40 years with COVID-19, enrolled during active disease.

The V gene is TRBV18, the J gene TRBJ2-1, with TRBD2 matching 8 bases. In germline, CDR1 is KGHSH, CDR2 LQKENI. J lost 6 bases, V lost 3 bases, and 10 bases had no gene match. The CDR3 loop spans 16 amino acids. This chain's CDR3 is CASSPLTGGPVNEQFF. As DNA, the CDR3 is TGTGCCAGCTCACCTCTGACGGGGGGGCCGGTCAATGAGCAGTTCTTC.

The rearrangement joins TRBV7-6 to TRBJ1-3, with D possibly matching TRBD1 (5 bases). This CDR3 is 16 amino acids long. Germline lookup yields CDR1 SGHVS and CDR2 FNYEAQ. Trimming left V 2 bases short and J 5 bases short, with 16 bases between. The CDR3 sequence is CASSLQVYGARNTIYF. The CDR3 DNA reads TGTGCCAGCAGCTTACAAGTATATGGGGCTCGAAACACCATATATTTT.

This chain links TRBV7-9 with TRBJ2-2; no firm D call. V was shortened by 2 bases and J by 6 bases, with 10 bases between the two germline ends. The CDR3 length is 14 residues. Germline CDR1 is SEHNR and CDR2 is FQNEAQ (reference sequence). The CDR3 sequence is CASSLNLAAGELFF. Written as DNA, the CDR3 is TGTGCCAGCAGCTTAAATCTCGCGGCCGGGGAGCTGTTTTTT.

This clone was counted a single time. V is TRBV19 and J is TRBJ2-7, with TRBD1 as a possible D gene (6 bases). Trimming left V 3 bases short and J 6 bases short, with 12 bases between. The CDR3 is 13 residues long. Germline loops: CDR1 LNHDA, CDR2 SQIVND (reference sequence). The CDR3 coding sequence is TGTGCCAGTAGTATTGACGTAGGGGGCGAGCAGTACTTC. Translation: CASSIDVGGEQYF.

J is TRBJ1-2 and V is TRBV9; a possible D gene is TRBD1 (6 bases). V shed 0 bases and J shed 2 bases, with 14 bases lying between them. From germline, CDR1 is SGDLS and CDR2 YYNGEE. The CDR3 is made up of 16 amino acids. The CDR3 loop reads CASSVGRGATNYGYTF. CDR3 coding DNA: TGTGCCAGCAGCGTAGGCCGGGGGGCTACAAACTATGGCTACACCTTC.

The chain has TRBV5-4 and TRBJ1-6, with D perhaps matching TRBD1 (6 bases). The CDR3 runs to 16 residues. Per the germline V gene, CDR1 is SGHNT and CDR2 is YYREEE (reference sequence). Trimming removed 4 bases at V and 0 bases at J, with 11 bases between. The DNA for the CDR3 is TGTGCCAGCAGCCCGGACAGCAGCTCCTATAATTCACCCCTCCACTTT. Translation: CASSPDSSSYNSPLHF.

The CDR3 spells CASAGVPRREKLFF. CDR3 nucleotide sequence: TGTGCCAGCGCAGGGGTTCCTCGGAGGGAAAAACTGTTTTTT. The V and J genes are TRBV28 and TRBJ1-4; weak D call: TRBD1 (6 bases). V was cut by 8 bases and J by 8 bases, with 18 bases left in between. The CDR3 has 14 residues. CDR1 and CDR2 (germline): MDHEN, SYDVKM. The variable domain in full, completed from reference TRBV28 and TRBJ1-4, reads DVKVTQSSRYLVKRTGEKVFLECVQDMDHENMFWYRQDPGLGLRLIYFSYDVKMKEKGDIPEGYSVSREKKERFSLILESASTNQTSMYLCASAGVPRREKLFFGSGTQLSVL.

The V and J genes are TRBV2 and TRBJ1-1; no clear D. The CDR3 is 14 amino acids. V was pared by 7 bases and J by 2 bases, with 14 bases between. CDR1 is SNHLY, CDR2 FYNNEI, per germline. The CDR3: CASKNLHSNTEAFF. CDR3 DNA sequence: TGTGCCAGCAAGAATTTGCACAGCAACACTGAAGCTTTCTTT.

The chain uses TRBV4-1 and TRBJ2-5, with 10 bases lining up with TRBD2. From germline, CDR1 is MGHRA and CDR2 YSYEKL. CDR3 size: 16 residues. V shed 4 bases, J shed 4 bases, and the junction held 9 bases outside the gene matches. The CDR3 DNA follows: TGCGCCAGCAGCCCGGGCAGCGGGGGGGCAGGAGAGACCCAGTACTTC. Protein: CASSPGSGGAGETQYF.

The V gene is TRBV19, the J gene TRBJ2-7; maybe TRBD1 (6 bases). The V end was cut by 4 bases, the J end by 6 bases, with 16 bases between. The CDR3 has 14 residues. Germline V gene lookup returns CDR1 LNHDA and CDR2 SQIVND (reference sequence). The CDR3 reads CASSTPGHRGEQYF. As DNA, the CDR3 is TGTGCCAGTAGTACTCCGGGACATAGGGGCGAGCAGTACTTC.

The genes are TRBV19 and TRBJ1-5; 11 bases are a match to TRBD1. Trimming took 3 bases from V and 6 from J; bases not matched to a gene: 4. Germline CDR1 and CDR2: LNHDA and SQIVND (reference sequence). CDR3 length: 15 amino acids. CDR3 DNA: TGTGCCAGTAGTATCGGACAGGGGGCGATTCAGCCCCAGCATTTT. Residues: CASSIGQGAIQPQHF.

The chain carries TRBV14 and TRBJ2-7; 7 positions agree with TRBD2. The J segment lost 5 bases and the V segment lost 0 bases, leaving 7 bases of the junction unmatched. The germline V gene has CDR1 SGHDN and CDR2 FVKESK. The CDR3 runs to 15 residues. The CDR3 DNA is TGTGCCAGCAGCCAAGATATGAAGCGGGGAGACGAGCAGTACTTC. Amino acids: CASSQDMKRGDEQYF.

The V gene is TRBV10-1, the J gene TRBJ2-7, with a tentative D call TRBD2 (6 bases). The CDR3 has 14 residues. Germline V gene data show CDR1 as WNHNN and CDR2 as SYGVQD (reference sequence). V lost 3 bases to trimming and J lost 2 bases, with 11 bases between them. CDR3: CASSDFGTPYEQYF. The CDR3 region has the DNA TGCGCCAGCAGTGATTTCGGGACTCCCTACGAGCAGTACTTC.

The chain uses TRBV5-1 and TRBJ1-2; TRBD1 matches at 7 bases. This CDR3 is 17 amino acids long. Germline V gene data show CDR1 as SGHRS and CDR2 as YFSETQ. V gave up 2 bases and J gave up 4 bases; unmatched junction bases: 14. In nucleotides, the CDR3 is TGCGCCAGCAGCTTCGATATTGGGACAGTAGTTAGCTATGGCTACACCTTC. Its protein is CASSFDIGTVVSYGYTF.